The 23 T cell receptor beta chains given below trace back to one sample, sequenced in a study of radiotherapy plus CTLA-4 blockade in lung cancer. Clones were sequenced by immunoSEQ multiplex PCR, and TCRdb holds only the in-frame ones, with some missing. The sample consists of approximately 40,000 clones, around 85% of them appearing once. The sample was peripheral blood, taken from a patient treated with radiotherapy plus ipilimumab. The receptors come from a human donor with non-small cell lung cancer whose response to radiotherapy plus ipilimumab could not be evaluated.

The CDR3 nucleotides read TGTGCCAGCAGCTTGGGGACTAGCGGGAACACAGATACGCAGTATTTT. Amino acid sequence: CASSLGTSGNTDTQYF. This rearrangement joins TRBV5-5 to TRBJ2-3; 12 positions agree with TRBD2. Trimming took 0 bases from V and 2 from J; bases not matched to a gene: 1. This CDR3 is built from 16 residues. Germline V gene lookup returns CDR1 SGHKS and CDR2 YYEKEE (reference sequence).

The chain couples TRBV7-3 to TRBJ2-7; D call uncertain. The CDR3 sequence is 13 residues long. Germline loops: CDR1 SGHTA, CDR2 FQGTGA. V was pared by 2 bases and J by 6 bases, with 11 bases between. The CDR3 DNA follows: TGTGCCAGCAGCTTAGTTCCGTCCGGCGAGCAGTACTTC. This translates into CASSLVPSGEQYF.

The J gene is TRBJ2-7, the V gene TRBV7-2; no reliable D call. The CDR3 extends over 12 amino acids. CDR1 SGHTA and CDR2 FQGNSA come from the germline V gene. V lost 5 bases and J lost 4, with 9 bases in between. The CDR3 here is CASSPTFYEQYF. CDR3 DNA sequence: TGTGCCAGCAGCCCGACATTTTACGAGCAGTACTTC.

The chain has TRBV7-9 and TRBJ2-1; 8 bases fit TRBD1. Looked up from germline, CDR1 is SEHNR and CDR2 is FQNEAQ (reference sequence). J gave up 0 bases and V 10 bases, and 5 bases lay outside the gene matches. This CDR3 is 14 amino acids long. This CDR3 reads CAIRTGSSYNEQFF. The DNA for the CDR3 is TGTGCCATACGGACAGGGAGCTCCTACAATGAGCAGTTCTTC.

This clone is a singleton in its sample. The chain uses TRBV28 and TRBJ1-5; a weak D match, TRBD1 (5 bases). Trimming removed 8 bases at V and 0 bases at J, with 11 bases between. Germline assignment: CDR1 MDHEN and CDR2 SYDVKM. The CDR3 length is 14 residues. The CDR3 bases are TGTGCCAGCGGATTTAGGGGTAGCAATCAGCCCCAGCATTTT. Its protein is CASGFRGSNQPQHF.

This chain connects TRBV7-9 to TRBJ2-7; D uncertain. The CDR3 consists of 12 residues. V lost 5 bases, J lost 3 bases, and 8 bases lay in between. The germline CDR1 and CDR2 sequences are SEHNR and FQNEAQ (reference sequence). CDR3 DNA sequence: TGTGCCAGCAGCCGGGTCAACTACGAGCAGTACTTC. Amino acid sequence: CASSRVNYEQYF.

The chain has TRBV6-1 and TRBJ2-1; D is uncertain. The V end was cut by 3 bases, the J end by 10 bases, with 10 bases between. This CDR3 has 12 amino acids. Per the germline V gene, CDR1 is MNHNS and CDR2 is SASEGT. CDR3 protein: CASSDVAREQFF. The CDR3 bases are TGTGCCAGCAGTGATGTCGCCAGAGAGCAGTTCTTC.

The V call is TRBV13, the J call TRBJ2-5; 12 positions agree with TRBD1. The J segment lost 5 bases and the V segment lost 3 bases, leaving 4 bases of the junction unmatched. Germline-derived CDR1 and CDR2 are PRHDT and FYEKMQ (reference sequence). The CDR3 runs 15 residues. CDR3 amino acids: CASSFGDRGRETQYF. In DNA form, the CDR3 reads TGTGCCAGCAGCTTTGGGGACAGGGGGCGGGAGACCCAGTACTTC.

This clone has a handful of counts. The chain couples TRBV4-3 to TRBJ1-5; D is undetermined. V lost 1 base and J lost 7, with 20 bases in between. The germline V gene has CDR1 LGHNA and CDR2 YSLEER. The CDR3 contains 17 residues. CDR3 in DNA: TGCGCCAGCAGCCAAGTCGCAAGACTCAATGATAGGCAGCCCCAGCATTTT. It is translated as CASSQVARLNDRQPQHF.

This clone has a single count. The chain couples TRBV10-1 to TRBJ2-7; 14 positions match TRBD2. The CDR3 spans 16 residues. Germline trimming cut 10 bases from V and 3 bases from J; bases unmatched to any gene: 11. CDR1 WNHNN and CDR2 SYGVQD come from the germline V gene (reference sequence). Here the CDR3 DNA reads TGCGCCATCAAGACTAGCGGGGGGGCGGAGAACTACGAGCAGTACTTC. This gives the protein CAIKTSGGAENYEQYF.

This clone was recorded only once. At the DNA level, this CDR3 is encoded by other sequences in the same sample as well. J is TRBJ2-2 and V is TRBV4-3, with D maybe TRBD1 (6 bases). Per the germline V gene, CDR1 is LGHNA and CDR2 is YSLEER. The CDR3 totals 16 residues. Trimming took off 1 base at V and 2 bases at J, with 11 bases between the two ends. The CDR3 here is CASSQVTGTNTGELFF. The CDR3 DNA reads TGCGCCAGCAGCCAAGTTACAGGGACCAACACCGGGGAGCTGTTTTTT.

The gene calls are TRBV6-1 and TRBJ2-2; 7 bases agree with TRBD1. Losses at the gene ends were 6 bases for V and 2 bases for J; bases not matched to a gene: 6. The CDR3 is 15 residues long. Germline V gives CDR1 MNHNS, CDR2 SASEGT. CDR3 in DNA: TGTGCCAGCAGATCCGGGACAGATAACACCGGGGAGCTGTTTTTT. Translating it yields CASRSGTDNTGELFF.

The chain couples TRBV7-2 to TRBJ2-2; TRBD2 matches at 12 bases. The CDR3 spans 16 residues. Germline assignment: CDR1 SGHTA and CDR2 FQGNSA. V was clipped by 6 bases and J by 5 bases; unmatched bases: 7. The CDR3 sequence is CASRSSSGRATGELFF. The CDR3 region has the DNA TGTGCCAGCAGATCCTCTAGCGGGAGGGCGACCGGGGAGCTGTTTTTT.

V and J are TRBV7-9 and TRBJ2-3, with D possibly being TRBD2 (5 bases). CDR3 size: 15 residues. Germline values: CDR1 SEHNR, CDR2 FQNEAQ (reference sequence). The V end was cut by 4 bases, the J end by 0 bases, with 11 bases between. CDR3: CASSSGEQSTDTQYF. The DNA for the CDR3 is TGTGCCAGCAGCTCTGGGGAGCAGAGCACAGATACGCAGTATTTT.

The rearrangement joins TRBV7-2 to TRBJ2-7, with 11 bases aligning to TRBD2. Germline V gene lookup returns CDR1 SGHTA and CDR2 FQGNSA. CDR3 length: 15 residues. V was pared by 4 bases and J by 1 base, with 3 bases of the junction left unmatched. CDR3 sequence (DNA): TGTGCCAGCAGCTCGGTAGCGGGGGGGTCCTACGAGCAGTACTTC. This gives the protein CASSSVAGGSYEQYF.

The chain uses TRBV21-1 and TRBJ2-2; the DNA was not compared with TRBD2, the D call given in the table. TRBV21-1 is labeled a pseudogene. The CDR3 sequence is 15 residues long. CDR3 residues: CASSKGGEITGELFF. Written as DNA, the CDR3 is TGTGCCAGCAGCAAGGGAGGAGAAATAACCGGGGAGCTGTTTTTT.

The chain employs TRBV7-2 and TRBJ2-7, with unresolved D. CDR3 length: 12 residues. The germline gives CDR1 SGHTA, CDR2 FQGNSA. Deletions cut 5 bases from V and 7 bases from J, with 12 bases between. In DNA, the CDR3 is TGTGCCAGCAGCATCCGCGTCGGGGAGCAGTACTTC. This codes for CASSIRVGEQYF.

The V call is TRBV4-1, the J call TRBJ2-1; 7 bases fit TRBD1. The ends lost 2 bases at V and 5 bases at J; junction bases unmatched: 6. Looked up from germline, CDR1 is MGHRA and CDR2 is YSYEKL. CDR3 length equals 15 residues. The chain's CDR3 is CASSQLQGFNNEQFF. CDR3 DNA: TGCGCCAGCAGCCAATTACAGGGGTTCAACAATGAGCAGTTCTTC.

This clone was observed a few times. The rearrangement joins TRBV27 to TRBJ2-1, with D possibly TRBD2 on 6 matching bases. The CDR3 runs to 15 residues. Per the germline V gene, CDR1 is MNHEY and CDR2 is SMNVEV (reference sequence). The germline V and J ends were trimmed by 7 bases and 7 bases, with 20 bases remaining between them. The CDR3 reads CASMGGAIGENEQFF. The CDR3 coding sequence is TGTGCCAGCATGGGAGGAGCTATCGGGGAAAATGAGCAGTTCTTC.

The chain's CDR3 is CASSLGRTEAFF. In DNA, the CDR3 is TGTGCCAGCAGTTTGGGGCGCACTGAAGCTTTCTTT. The chain links TRBV28 to TRBJ1-1; a possible D gene is TRBD1 (5 bases). CDR1 and CDR2 from the germline V gene are MDHEN and SYDVKM. The V end was cut by 3 bases, the J end by 4 bases, with 6 bases between. The CDR3 loop spans 12 amino acids.

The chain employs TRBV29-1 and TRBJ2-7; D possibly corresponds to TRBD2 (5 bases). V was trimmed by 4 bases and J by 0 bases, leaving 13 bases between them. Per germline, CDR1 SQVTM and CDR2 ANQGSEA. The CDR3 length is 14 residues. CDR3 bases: TGCAGCGTTGTTGGCAGGAGGTCCTCCTACGAGCAGTACTTC. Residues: CSVVGRRSSYEQYF.

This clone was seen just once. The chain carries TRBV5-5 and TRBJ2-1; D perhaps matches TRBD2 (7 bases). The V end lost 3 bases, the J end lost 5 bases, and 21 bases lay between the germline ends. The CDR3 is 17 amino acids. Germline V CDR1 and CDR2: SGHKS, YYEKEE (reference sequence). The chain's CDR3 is CASSYGGGGIINNEQFF. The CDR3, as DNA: TGTGCCAGCAGCTATGGAGGGGGGGGAATTATCAACAATGAGCAGTTCTTC.

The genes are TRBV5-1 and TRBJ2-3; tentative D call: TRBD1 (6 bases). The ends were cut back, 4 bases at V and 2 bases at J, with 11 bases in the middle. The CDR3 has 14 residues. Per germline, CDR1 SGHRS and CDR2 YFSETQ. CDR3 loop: CASSQGPTTDTQYF. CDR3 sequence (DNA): TGCGCCAGCAGCCAGGGGCCTACCACAGATACGCAGTATTTT.